Below, 14 T cell receptor beta chains from the same sample are listed, as sequenced in a study of vaccination effects on CD4 cells after COVID-19. The culture ran for 10 days before CD4+ T cells were isolated. No antigen has been assigned to these receptors. Generated by immunoSEQ multiplex PCR, the TCRdb table keeps only in-frame clones and is missing some. Seen here are around 56,000 clones, over 60% observed once, and the top ten hold approximately 2.8%. The sample consisted of CD4+ T cells from PBMCs cultured without peptide, taken before COVID-19 vaccination. The receptors come from a human donor who received a COVID-19 vaccine.

The rearrangement joins TRBV7-2 to TRBJ2-7; 9 bases map to TRBD1. V was clipped by 3 bases and J by 8 bases; unmatched bases: 5. Germline CDR1 SGHTA, CDR2 FQGNSA. This CDR3 has 13 residues. The CDR3 loop reads CASSLGGTGKQYV. In nucleotides, the CDR3 is TGTGCCAGCAGCTTGGGGGGGACAGGGAAGCAGTACGTC.

The gene calls are TRBV16 and TRBJ1-1; D unresolved. V was trimmed by 0 bases and J by 8 bases, leaving 10 bases between them. This CDR3 contains 13 residues. Germline loops: CDR1 KGHSY, CDR2 FQNENV. Here the CDR3 DNA reads TGTGCCAGCAGCCAATCTGCGATGGGGGAAGCTTTCTTT. Its protein product is CASSQSAMGEAFF. Using reference TRBV16 and TRBJ1-1 for the parts outside the CDR3, the full variable domain is GEEVAQTPKHLVRGEGQKAKLYCAPIKGHSYVFWYQQVLKNEFKFLISFQNENVFDETGMPKERFSAKCLPNSPCSLEIQATKLEDSAVYFCASSQSAMGEAFFGQGTRLTVV.

As concerns this clone: The junction departs from the called germline gene at one end, perhaps through a read error. This chain joins TRBV6-6 and TRBJ2-5; weak D call: TRBD1 (6 bases). This CDR3 contains 15 residues. The germline V gene has CDR1 MNHNY and CDR2 SVGAGI (reference sequence). CDR3 DNA sequence: TGTGCCAGCAGTACAGGGATTTCTGTCGGGGAGAACCAGTACTTC. Amino acids: CASSTGISVGENQYF.

This clone was observed once. V is TRBV12-3 or TRBV12-4 and J is TRBJ1-1, with 7 bases lining up with TRBD1. V lost 6 bases and J lost 1; bases outside the gene matches: 2. The CDR3 consists of 13 residues. The CDR3 loop is CASSRQGNTEAFF. Written as DNA, the CDR3 is TGTGCCAGCAGCCGACAGGGGAACACTGAAGCTTTCTTT.

The V gene is TRBV24-1, the J gene TRBJ2-1; maybe TRBD2 (5 bases). This CDR3 is 16 amino acids long. The V and J ends lost 4 bases and 5 bases respectively, with 17 bases between them. Germline CDR1 and CDR2: KGHDR and SFDVKD. The CDR3 DNA reads TGTGCCACCAGTGACTCGGCTCGGGGTTTGGACAATGAGCAGTTCTTC. Amino acid sequence: CATSDSARGLDNEQFF.

V gene TRBV4-3 combines with J gene TRBJ1-4, with D hard to call. CDR3 length equals 19 residues. CDR1 LGHNA and CDR2 YSLEER come from the germline V gene. V was pared by 0 bases and J by 3 bases, with 20 bases between. CDR3 DNA sequence: TGCGCCAGCAGCCAAGAGAGGAGGGTCACCCTGGCGGCTAATGAAAAACTGTTTTTT. This encodes CASSQERRVTLAANEKLFF.

The chain joins TRBV7-9 to TRBJ2-5, with D perhaps TRBD1 (5 bases). Germline loops: CDR1 SEHNR, CDR2 FQNEAQ (reference sequence). V dropped 1 base and J dropped 4 bases, with 10 bases sitting between them. The CDR3 consists of 14 residues. CDR3 in amino acids: CASSLGAGRETQYF. The CDR3 nucleotides read TGTGCCAGCAGCTTAGGGGCAGGGCGAGAGACCCAGTACTTC.

The CDR3 DNA reads as TGCGCCAGCAGCTTGGCGGGCGCCAGTGAAAAACTGTTTTTT. Its protein product is CASSLAGASEKLFF. The J gene is TRBJ1-4, the V gene TRBV5-1; no clear D gene. The length of the CDR3 is 14 residues. CDR1 is SGHRS and CDR2 is YFSETQ in the germline V gene. V was cut by 0 bases and J by 7 bases, with 10 bases left in between.

V gene TRBV28 combines with J gene TRBJ1-4; weak D call: TRBD1 (6 bases). The germline V gene has CDR1 MDHEN and CDR2 SYDVKM. Deletions cut 6 bases from V and 5 bases from J, with 16 bases between. The CDR3 is 15 amino acids. The CDR3 region has the DNA TGTGCCAGCAGACCCACAGGGCCGGGGAATGAAAAACTGTTTTTT. Protein sequence: CASRPTGPGNEKLFF.

The V and J genes are TRBV9 and TRBJ1-5; D remains unclear. This CDR3 has 14 amino acids. The germline CDR1 and CDR2 sequences are SGDLS and YYNGEE. Trimming took off 4 bases at V and 2 bases at J, with 10 bases between the two ends. CDR3 nucleotide sequence: TGTGCCAGCAGCCGATCTTACGGCAATCAGCCCCAGCATTTT. It encodes CASSRSYGNQPQHF.

The J gene is TRBJ1-2, the V gene TRBV30; TRBD1 agrees at 9 bases. V dropped 3 bases and J dropped 2; count of bases not matched to a gene: 7. The CDR3 has 15 residues. Per the germline V gene, CDR1 is GTSNPN and CDR2 is SVGIG (reference sequence). CDR3 in DNA: TGTGCCTGGAGCTTTCCGGGACAGGGAAACTATGGCTACACCTTC. Protein sequence: CAWSFPGQGNYGYTF.

The CDR3 DNA reads as TGTGCCAGCATCGGCTACAATCAGCCCCAGCATTTT. Its translation is CASIGYNQPQHF. The V gene is TRBV2, the J gene TRBJ1-5, with D unclear. The V end lost 7 bases, the J end lost 3 bases, and 7 bases lay between the germline ends. This CDR3 contains 12 residues. From germline, CDR1 is SNHLY and CDR2 FYNNEI.

V is TRBV12-3 or TRBV12-4 and J is TRBJ1-2; 10 positions agree with TRBD1. This CDR3 has 11 residues. The junction had 5 bases not matched to a gene; V was cut back by 5 bases and J by 14 bases. CDR3 in amino acids: CASSLGQGRTF. As DNA, the CDR3 is TGTGCCAGCAGTCTGGGACAGGGGAGGACCTTC.

V is TRBV4-2 and J is TRBJ2-3, with 14 positions matching TRBD2. In germline, CDR1 is LGHNA, CDR2 YNFKEQ. V shed 3 bases and J 0 bases; nucleotides not matched to a gene: 8. The CDR3 covers 19 residues. The CDR3 is CASSHAGLAGGSSTDTQYF. The CDR3 nucleotides read TGTGCCAGCAGCCACGCCGGACTAGCGGGGGGCTCTAGCACAGATACGCAGTATTTT.